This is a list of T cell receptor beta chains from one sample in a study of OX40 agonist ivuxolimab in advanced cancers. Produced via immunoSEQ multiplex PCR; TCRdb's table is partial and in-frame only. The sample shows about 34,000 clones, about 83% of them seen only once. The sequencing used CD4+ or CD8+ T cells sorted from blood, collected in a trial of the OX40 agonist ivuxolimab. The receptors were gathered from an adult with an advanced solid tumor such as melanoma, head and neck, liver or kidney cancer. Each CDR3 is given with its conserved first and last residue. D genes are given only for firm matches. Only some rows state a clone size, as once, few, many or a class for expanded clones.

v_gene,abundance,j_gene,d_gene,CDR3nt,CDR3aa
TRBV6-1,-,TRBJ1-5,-,TGTGCCAGCAGTGGATGGGGAGGAAGGGCGGATCAGCCCCAGCATTTT,CASSGWGGRADQPQHF
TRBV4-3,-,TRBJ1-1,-,TGCGCCAGCAGCCAGTCACCCAGGGGATTGAACACTGAAGCTTTCTTT,CASSQSPRGLNTEAFF
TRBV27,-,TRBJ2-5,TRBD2,TGTGCCAGCAGTTTATCGGGACTAGCGGGGTACCAAGAGACCCAGTACTTC,CASSLSGLAGYQETQYF
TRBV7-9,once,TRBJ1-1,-,TGTGCCAGCAGCCCGCCCAGGGGTCCAGACACTGAAGCTTTCTTT,CASSPPRGPDTEAFF
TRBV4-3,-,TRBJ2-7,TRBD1,TGCGCCAGCAGCCCAGGCCCTGGACAGGCCTACGAGCAGTACTTC,CASSPGPGQAYEQYF
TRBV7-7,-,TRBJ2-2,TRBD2,TGTGCTAGCAGCTCCGAACGGGGGGCGAACACCGGGGAGCTGTTTTTT,CASSSERGANTGELFF
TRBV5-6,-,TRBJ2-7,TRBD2,TGTGCCAGCAGCTTGGCTAGCGGGAGCGAGCAGTACTTC,CASSLASGSEQYF
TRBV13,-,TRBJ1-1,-,TGTGCCAGCAGCTTCAGGGGTGAATACACTGAAGCTTTCTTT,CASSFRGEYTEAFF
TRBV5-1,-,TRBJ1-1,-,TGCGCCAGCAGCATTGCACAGGGCTGGACTGAAGCTTTCTTT,CASSIAQGWTEAFF
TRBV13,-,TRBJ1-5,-,TGTGCCAGCAGCTTAGGCCGGCTTCCCTCTAGCAATCAGCCCCAGCATTTT,CASSLGRLPSSNQPQHF
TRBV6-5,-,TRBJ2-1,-,TGTGCCAGCAGTTACTCACCTAGGCCCCCCTACAATGAGCAGTTCTTC,CASSYSPRPPYNEQFF
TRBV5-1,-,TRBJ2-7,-,TGTGCCAGCAGCTTGAGCGGTGAAGAGCAGTACTTC,CASSLSGEEQYF
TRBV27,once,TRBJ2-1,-,TGTGCCAGCAGTTTATATCAAGGGGCCTACAATGAGCAGTTCTTC,CASSLYQGAYNEQFF
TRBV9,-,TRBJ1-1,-,TGTGCCAGCAGCGTAGGAGGGCCGAACACTGAAGCTTTCTTT,CASSVGGPNTEAFF
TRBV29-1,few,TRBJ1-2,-,TGCAGCGTTGATGGGGGGGGTCGGGACTATGGCTACACCTTC,CSVDGGGRDYGYTF
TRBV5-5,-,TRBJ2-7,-,TGTGCCAGCAGCTTGGCCGAGAGTCCCTACGAGCAGTACTTC,CASSLAESPYEQYF
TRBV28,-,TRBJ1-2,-,TGTGCCAGCAGTTTTATTGGGCTAAACTATGGCTACACCTTC,CASSFIGLNYGYTF
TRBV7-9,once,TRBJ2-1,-,TGTGCCAGCAGCTTAGGGCTGTTCCTTGACAATGAGCAGTTCTTC,CASSLGLFLDNEQFF
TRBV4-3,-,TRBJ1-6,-,TGCGCCAGCAGCCAAGATCGAGGGTATAATTCACCCCTCCACTTT,CASSQDRGYNSPLHF
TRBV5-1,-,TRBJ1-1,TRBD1,TGCGCCAGCAGCTTTGGTCAGGGGGCGAACACTGAAGCTTTCTTT,CASSFGQGANTEAFF
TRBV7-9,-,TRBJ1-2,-,TGTGCCAGCAGCCCAGAGAGCTATGGCTACACCTTC,CASSPESYGYTF
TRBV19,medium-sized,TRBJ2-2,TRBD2,TGTGCCAGTAGTATAGTAGCGGGGGGAGCCGGGGAGCTGTTTTTT,CASSIVAGGAGELFF
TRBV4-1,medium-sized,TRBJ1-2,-,TGCGCCAGTTCAGGAGTCGCTAACTATGGCTACACCTTC,CASSGVANYGYTF
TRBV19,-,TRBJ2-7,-,TGTGCCAGTAGTATTGGTCAGGGGGGATCCTACGAGCAGTACTTC,CASSIGQGGSYEQYF
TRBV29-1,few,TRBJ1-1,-,TGCAGCGTTGAAAGAGGACAACCGAACACTGAAGCTTTCTTT,CSVERGQPNTEAFF
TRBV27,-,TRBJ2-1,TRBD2,TGTGCCAGCATTAGCGGGGGCGATGAGCAGTTCTTC,CASISGGDEQFF
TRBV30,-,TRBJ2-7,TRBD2,TGTGCCTGGGTCGCGGGAGGCCTACCCTACGAGCAGTACTTC,CAWVAGGLPYEQYF
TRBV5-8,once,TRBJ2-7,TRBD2,TGTGCCAGCACCCTAATAGCGGGGAGTTACGAGCAGTACTTC,CASTLIAGSYEQYF
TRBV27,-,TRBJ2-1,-,TGTGCCAGCAGTTTATCCAAAAACAATGAGCAGTTCTTC,CASSLSKNNEQFF
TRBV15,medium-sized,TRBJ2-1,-,TGTGCCACCAGCAGAGATCCGACCTCGGGCAATGAGCAGTTCTTC,CATSRDPTSGNEQFF
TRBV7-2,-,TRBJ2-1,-,TGTGCCAGCAGCTTAGCGGGATTCGGAGGGCCGCATGAGCAGTTCTTC,CASSLAGFGGPHEQFF
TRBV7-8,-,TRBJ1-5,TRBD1,TGTGCCAGCAGCTCGGGACAGGGAGCCCATCTTTCGGATTTT,CASSSGQGAHLSDF
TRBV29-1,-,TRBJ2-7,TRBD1,TGCAGCGTTGGGGGGACAGGGGGTACCGAGCAGTACTTC,CSVGGTGGTEQYF
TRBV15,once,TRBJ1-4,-,TGTGCCACCAGCAGAGATTTGAGGGCCTCGGGTGAAAAACTGTTTTTT,CATSRDLRASGEKLFF
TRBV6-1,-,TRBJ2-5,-,TGTGCCAGCAGTGAATGGTTGGTGGAGACCCAGTACTTC,CASSEWLVETQYF
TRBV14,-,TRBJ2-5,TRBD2,TGTGCCAGCAGCTCGGGACTAGCGGGGACGTACCAAGAGACCCAGTACTTC,CASSSGLAGTYQETQYF
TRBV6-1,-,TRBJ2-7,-,TGTGCCAGCAGTGTGCTACTCAACTACGAGCAGTACTTC,CASSVLLNYEQYF
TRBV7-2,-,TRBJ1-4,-,TGTGCCAGCAGCTCACCAGTTAGGGGTCTTAATGAAAAACTGTTTTTT,CASSSPVRGLNEKLFF
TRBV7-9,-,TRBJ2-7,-,TGTGCCAGCAGCTCCCGGGACCGGTACTACTACGAGCAGTACTTC,CASSSRDRYYYEQYF
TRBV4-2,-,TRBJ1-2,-,TGTGCCAGCAGCCAAGGTGGGGACTTAGCCTTC,CASSQGGDLAF
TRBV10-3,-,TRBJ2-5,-,TGTGCCACCTCGGGGGACGGGAAAGAGACCCAGTACTTC,CATSGDGKETQYF
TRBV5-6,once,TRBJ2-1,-,TGTGCCAGCAGCGGCTCTGAGCAGTTCTTC,CASSGSEQFF
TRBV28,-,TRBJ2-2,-,TGTGCCAGCAGTTATAGGTCCAACACCGGGGAGCTGTTTTTT,CASSYRSNTGELFF
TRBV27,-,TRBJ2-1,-,TGTGCCAGCAGCCACGGACGACTCTCCTACAATGAGCAGTTCTTC,CASSHGRLSYNEQFF
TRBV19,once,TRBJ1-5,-,TGTGCCAGTAGCGATAACAGGGAGAGCAATCAGCCCCAGCATTTT,CASSDNRESNQPQHF
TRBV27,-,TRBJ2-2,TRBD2,TGTGCCAGCAGATTGGTAGCGGGAGGAACCGGGGAGCTGTTTTTT,CASRLVAGGTGELFF
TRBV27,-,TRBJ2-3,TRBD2,TGTGCCAGCAGGGCGACTAGCGGGGGACTCGGTACGCAGTATTTT,CASRATSGGLGTQYF
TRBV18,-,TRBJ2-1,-,TGTGCCAGCTCACCACCTGTTCAGGGTGGGAATGAGCAGTTCTTC,CASSPPVQGGNEQFF
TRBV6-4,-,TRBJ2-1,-,TGTGCCAGCAGTGACTCGACGAAGCGCCCCAATGAGCAGTTCTTC,CASSDSTKRPNEQFF
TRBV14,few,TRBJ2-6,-,TGTGCCAGCAGCCCACAGCTTTCTGGGGCCAACGTCCTGACTTTC,CASSPQLSGANVLTF
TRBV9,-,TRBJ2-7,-,TGTGCCAGCAGCGTAGGGTTTCCTTCGGGCTCCTACGAGCAGTACTTC,CASSVGFPSGSYEQYF
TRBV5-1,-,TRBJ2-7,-,TGCGCCAGCAGCATAGCGGAAAGCTCCTACGAGCAGTACTTC,CASSIAESSYEQYF
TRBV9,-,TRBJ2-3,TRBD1,TGTGCCAGCAGCTTAGTGGACAGGGACGACGGTACGCAGTATTTT,CASSLVDRDDGTQYF
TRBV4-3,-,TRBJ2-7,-,TGCGCAATTTCCTACGAGCAGTACTTC,CAISYEQYF